These T cell receptor beta chains were read from a single sample in a study of blood T cell repertoires in COVID-19. The assay was immunoSEQ multiplex PCR, and TCRdb's table has in-frame clones only and misses some. Of more than 80,000 clones in the sample, over 70% were seen once. The sample comprised peripheral blood. These receptors were obtained from a man older than 75 with acute or convalescent COVID-19. The CDR3 runs from the conserved cysteine through the conserved F or W. A D gene is named only where the DNA matches it firmly. A row's size may be missing; if present it is once, few, many or a size class.

clone_size	v_call	j_call	d_call	cdr3_aa	cdr3_nt
-	TRBV19	TRBJ2-1	TRBD1	CASRPGQSYNEQFF	TGTGCCAGTAGACCGGGACAGTCCTACAATGAGCAGTTCTTC
-	TRBV5-1	TRBJ1-4	TRBD1	CASSVTGTGDNEKLFF	TGCGCCAGCAGCGTGACCGGGACAGGAGATAATGAAAAACTGTTTTTT
once	TRBV19	TRBJ1-2	-	CASIGSGYGYTF	TGTGCCAGTATAGGGAGCGGCTATGGCTACACCTTC
-	TRBV7-2	TRBJ2-1	TRBD2	CASSLLIAGGLQGEQFF	TGTGCCAGCAGCTTGCTTATAGCGGGAGGGCTACAGGGTGAGCAGTTCTTC
-	TRBV6-6	TRBJ1-1	-	CASTQGREAFF	TGTGCCAGCACCCAGGGTAGGGAAGCTTTCTTT
-	TRBV6-6	TRBJ2-7	TRBD1	CASSPDRGLFNEQYF	TGTGCCAGCAGCCCGGACAGGGGTCTTTTCAACGAGCAGTACTTC
-	TRBV19	TRBJ1-2	-	CASSILSGARSGGYTF	TGTGCCAGTAGTATATTATCAGGGGCTCGTTCGGGTGGCTACACCTTC
-	TRBV5-1	TRBJ1-2	TRBD1	CASSPDGTGYGYTF	TGCGCCAGCAGCCCGGACGGGACAGGCTATGGCTACACCTTC
-	TRBV18	TRBJ2-3	-	CASSRSTDTQYF	TGTGCCAGCAGCCGAAGCACAGATACGCAGTATTTT
-	TRBV7-3	TRBJ2-1	-	CASSPKGLEYNEQFF	TGTGCCAGCAGCCCTAAGGGACTTGAATACAATGAGCAGTTCTTC
-	TRBV6-5	TRBJ1-6	-	CASSRDTRTPLHF	TGTGCCAGCAGTCGGGACACTCGTACACCCCTCCACTTT
-	TRBV7-2	TRBJ2-3	TRBD2	CASSPAGVATDTQYF	TGTGCCAGCAGCCCCGCGGGGGTAGCGACAGATACGCAGTATTTT
-	TRBV5-1	TRBJ2-7	-	CASSLGTALYEQYF	TGCGCCAGCAGCTTGGGGACAGCCCTCTACGAGCAGTACTTC
-	TRBV14	TRBJ1-4	-	CASSQDRRTATGKLFF	TGTGCCAGCAGCCAAGATCGACGGACAGCCACTGGAAAACTGTTTTTT
-	TRBV14	TRBJ2-3	TRBD2	CASSQGLAGGRDTQYF	TGTGCCAGCAGCCAGGGACTAGCGGGAGGACGAGATACGCAGTATTTT
-	TRBV7-9	TRBJ1-3	TRBD1	CASSVDRATGNTIYF	TGTGCCAGCAGCGTGGACAGGGCTACTGGAAACACCATATATTTT
-	TRBV4-3	TRBJ1-6	-	CASSQEYGTSHSPLHF	TGCGCCAGCAGCCAAGAATATGGGACATCTCATTCACCCCTCCACTTT
-	TRBV9	TRBJ1-1	-	CASSSQVNTEAFF	TGTGCCAGCAGCTCACAGGTTAATACTGAAGCTTTCTTT
-	TRBV27	TRBJ1-4	-	CASSSGETNEKLFF	TGTGCCAGCAGTTCGGGGGAAACTAATGAAAAACTGTTTTTT
-	TRBV5-1	TRBJ1-1	-	CASRPTPGATEAFF	TGCGCCAGCAGGCCTACCCCAGGGGCCACTGAAGCTTTCTTT
-	TRBV6-5	TRBJ2-7	TRBD1	CASSTPTGGLYEQYF	TGTGCCAGCAGTACTCCGACAGGGGGCTTGTACGAGCAGTACTTC
once	TRBV15	TRBJ2-2	TRBD2	CATSETSGRSAGELFF	TGTGCCACCAGCGAAACTAGCGGGAGGTCGGCCGGGGAGCTGTTTTTT
-	TRBV27	TRBJ1-4	-	CASSSGTRTEKLFF	TGTGCCAGCAGCTCCGGGACAAGAACTGAAAAACTGTTTTTT
-	TRBV29-1	TRBJ1-2	-	CSVEDLAGYTF	TGCAGCGTTGAAGATCTGGCTGGCTACACCTTC
-	TRBV6-5	TRBJ1-2	-	CASSTSRDYGYTF	-
-	TRBV2	TRBJ2-2	-	CASRASGAMNTGELFF	TGTGCCAGCAGGGCAAGTGGGGCGATGAACACCGGGGAGCTGTTTTTT
-	TRBV27	TRBJ1-1	TRBD1	CASILTGAAGGTEAFF	TGTGCCAGCATCCTGACAGGGGCCGCGGGGGGGACTGAAGCTTTCTTT
-	TRBV5-5	TRBJ2-5	TRBD2	CASSPGDSGRFQETQYF	TGTGCCAGCAGTCCCGGGGATAGCGGGCGTTTCCAAGAGACCCAGTACTTC
-	TRBV5-6	TRBJ1-4	TRBD1	CASSLEQGAKDEKLFF	TGTGCCAGCAGCTTGGAACAGGGGGCGAAGGATGAAAAACTGTTTTTT
-	TRBV19	TRBJ2-1	-	CASIPRWARENEQFF	TGTGCCAGTATTCCAAGGTGGGCCCGGGAGAATGAGCAGTTCTTC
-	TRBV20-1	TRBJ2-1	-	CSASTGNEQFF	TGCAGTGCATCGACAGGCAATGAGCAGTTCTTC
-	TRBV15	TRBJ1-2	-	CATSTLGGGNYGYTF	TGTGCCACCAGCACCCTAGGGGGGGGAAATTATGGCTACACCTTC
-	TRBV6-5	TRBJ1-3	TRBD1	CASISRGPANTIYF	TGTGCCAGCATCTCCAGGGGGCCGGCAAACACCATATATTTT
once	TRBV6-5	TRBJ1-1	TRBD1	CASRDRGFTEAFF	TGTGCCAGCAGGGACAGGGGTTTTACTGAAGCTTTCTTT
once	TRBV30	TRBJ1-2	-	CAWSVVGGTSYGYTF	TGTGCCTGGAGTGTGGTAGGAGGAACCTCCTATGGCTACACCTTC
-	TRBV18	TRBJ1-6	TRBD1	CASSPGTGARGNSPLHF	TGTGCCAGCTCACCCGGGACAGGGGCCCGAGGTAATTCACCCCTCCACTTT
-	TRBV11-3	TRBJ2-1	TRBD1	CASSQGVGDNEQFF	TGTGCCAGCAGCCAGGGGGTCGGCGACAATGAGCAGTTCTTC
-	TRBV14	TRBJ2-5	-	CASSQGITGYQETQYF	TGTGCCAGCAGCCAAGGAATAACAGGGTACCAAGAGACCCAGTACTTC
-	TRBV19	TRBJ1-1	TRBD1	CASSIGGTGGTEAFF	TGTGCCAGTAGTATAGGCGGAACAGGGGGCACTGAAGCTTTCTTT
-	TRBV27	TRBJ1-5	-	CASSLGGFSQPQHF	TGTGCCAGCAGTTTGGGCGGGTTCAGTCAGCCCCAGCATTTT
-	TRBV28	TRBJ2-3	-	CASSIYSTDTQYF	TGTGCCAGCAGCATCTATAGCACAGATACGCAGTATTTT
-	TRBV11-2	TRBJ2-7	TRBD2	CASSLSPGTSPIYEQYF	TGTGCCAGCAGCCTATCTCCCGGGACTAGCCCGATTTACGAGCAGTACTTC
-	TRBV7-9	TRBJ1-4	-	CASSYAWAVEKLFF	TGTGCCAGCAGCTACGCGTGGGCTGTGGAAAAACTGTTTTTT